This TCR beta chain appears in the sequencing data of a study of T cells in Graves' hyperthyroidism and ophthalmopathy. Amplification of TCR beta CDR3 regions used RNA as the template. A set of HTBI primers served as the primers for a first-round RT-PCR of the TCR CDR3. TCRdb analysed the multiplex PCR reads with MiXCR anew, one entry per CDR3 protein. The repertoire holds 500,000 to 600,000 distinct CDR3 sequences, with 15% to 20% as singletons. This clonotype was seen many times. Isolation of PBMCs was performed on 10 ml fresh peripheral blood. The source of this sequence is a woman aged 18-29 years with Graves' hyperthyroidism. The sequencing sample was made of blood.

The CDR3 here is CASSLGAGTYNEQFF. The CDR3 DNA sequence: TGTGCCAGCAGCTTAGGAGCGGGGACTTACAATGAGCAGTTCTTC. This chain connects TRBV7-2 to TRBJ2-1, with 7 bases fitting TRBD2. V lost 1 base and J lost 4; bases outside the gene matches: 4. Per germline, CDR1 SGHTA and CDR2 FQGNSA. The CDR3 consists of 15 residues.